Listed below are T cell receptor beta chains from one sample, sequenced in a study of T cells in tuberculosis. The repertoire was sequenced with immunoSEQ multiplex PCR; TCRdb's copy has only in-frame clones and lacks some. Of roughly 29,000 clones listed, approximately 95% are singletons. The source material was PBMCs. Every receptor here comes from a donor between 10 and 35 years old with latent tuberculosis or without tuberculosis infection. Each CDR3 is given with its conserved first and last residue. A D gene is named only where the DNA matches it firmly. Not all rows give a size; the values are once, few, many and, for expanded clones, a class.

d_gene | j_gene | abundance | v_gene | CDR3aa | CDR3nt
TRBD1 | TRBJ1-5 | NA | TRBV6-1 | CASSEGTGGNQPQHF | TGTGCCAGCAGTGAAGGGACAGGGGGCAATCAGCCCCAGCATTTT
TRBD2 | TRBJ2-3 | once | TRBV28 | CASSFNLAGESTDTQYF | TGTGCCAGCAGTTTTAACCTAGCGGGGGAAAGCACAGATACGCAGTATTTT
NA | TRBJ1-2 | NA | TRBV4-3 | CASSQDTGNYGYTF | TGCGCCAGCAGCCAAGATACAGGAAACTATGGCTACACCTTC
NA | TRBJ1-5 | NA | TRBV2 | CASSSDRFNRQPQHF | TGTGCCAGCAGTTCCGACAGGTTCAATAGGCAGCCCCAGCATTTT
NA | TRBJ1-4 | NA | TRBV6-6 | CASSYGGYATNEKLFF | TGTGCCAGCAGTTACGGCGGGTATGCAACTAATGAAAAACTGTTTTTT
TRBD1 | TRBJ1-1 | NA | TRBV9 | CASSLTAGGGGYTEAFF | TGTGCCAGCAGCCTCACCGCCGGTGGAGGGGGCTACACTGAAGCTTTCTTT
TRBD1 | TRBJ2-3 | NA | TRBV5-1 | CASSLVGQGGTDTQYF | TGCGCCAGCAGCTTGGTTGGGCAGGGGGGCACAGATACGCAGTATTTT
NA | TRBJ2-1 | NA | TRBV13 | CASSPWERTTEQFF | TGTGCCAGCAGCCCCTGGGAGAGGACGACTGAGCAGTTCTTC
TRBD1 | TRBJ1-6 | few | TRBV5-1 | CASSEEKAGTVSYNSPLHF | TGCGCCAGCAGCGAGGAGAAGGCCGGGACAGTCTCCTATAATTCACCCCTCCACTTT
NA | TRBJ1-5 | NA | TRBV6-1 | CASSEASQGWEPQHF | TGTGCCAGCAGTGAAGCAAGCCAGGGCTGGGAGCCCCAGCATTTT
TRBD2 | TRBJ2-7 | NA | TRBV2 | CASRREGSGDPHF | TGTGCCAGCAGAAGGGAGGGTAGCGGGGACCCTCACTTC
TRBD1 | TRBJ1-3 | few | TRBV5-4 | CASSRTGGAGNTIYF | TGTGCCAGCTCCAGGACAGGGGGTGCTGGAAACACCATATATTTT
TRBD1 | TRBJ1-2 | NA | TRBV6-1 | CASSSRDRGPDGYTF | TGTGCCAGCAGTTCACGGGACAGGGGGCCTGATGGCTACACCTTC
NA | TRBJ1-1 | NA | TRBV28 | CASTMSTQGSTEAFF | TGTGCCAGCACCATGTCTACCCAGGGGAGCACTGAAGCTTTCTTT
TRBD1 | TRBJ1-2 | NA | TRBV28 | CASNQGGYGYTF | TGTGCCAGCAATCAGGGGGGCTATGGCTACACCTTC
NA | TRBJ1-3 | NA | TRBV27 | CASSLSGRSGNTIYF | TGTGCCAGCAGTTTATCCGGTCGCTCTGGAAACACCATATATTTT
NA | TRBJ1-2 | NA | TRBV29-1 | CSATPQGRVGYTF | TGCAGCGCTACGCCGCAGGGAAGAGTTGGCTACACCTTC
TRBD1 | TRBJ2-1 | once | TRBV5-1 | CASSVRDRVINEQFF | TGCGCCAGCAGCGTCCGGGACAGGGTTATCAATGAGCAGTTCTTC
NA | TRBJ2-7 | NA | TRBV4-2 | CASSQDILTLAPSYEQYF | TGTGCCAGCAGCCAAGATATTTTGACTCTTGCCCCTTCCTACGAGCAGTACTTC
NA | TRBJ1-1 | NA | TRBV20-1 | CSALLNTEAFF | TGCAGTGCTCTCCTGAACACTGAAGCTTTCTTT
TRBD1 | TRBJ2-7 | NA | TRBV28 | CASSPGQGPEQYF | TGTGCCAGCAGTCCGGGACAGGGACCCGAGCAGTACTTC
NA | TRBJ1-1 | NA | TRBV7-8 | CASSPTGASNTEAFF | TGTGCCAGCAGCCCCACAGGAGCCTCGAACACTGAAGCTTTCTTT
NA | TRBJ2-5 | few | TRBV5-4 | CASSLPSFQETQYF | TGTGCCAGCAGCTTACCAAGCTTCCAAGAGACCCAGTACTTC
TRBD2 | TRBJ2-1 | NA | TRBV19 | CASRPGLAGGLEQFF | TGTGCCAGCCGCCCGGGACTAGCGGGGGGGCTTGAGCAGTTCTTC
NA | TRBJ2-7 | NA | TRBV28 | CASSPPDSYEQYF | TGTGCCAGCAGTCCCCCAGACAGTTACGAGCAGTACTTC
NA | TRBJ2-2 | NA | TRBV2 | CASQGRGPTGELFF | TGTGCCAGCCAAGGCAGGGGACCAACCGGGGAGCTGTTTTTT
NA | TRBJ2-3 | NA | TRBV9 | CASSTGGGGLSGTQYF | TGTGCCAGCAGCACCGGAGGGGGCGGTCTCTCAGGTACGCAGTATTTT
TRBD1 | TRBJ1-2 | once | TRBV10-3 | CAISTKTGQDYGYTF | TGTGCCATCAGCACGAAGACAGGGCAAGACTATGGCTACACCTTC
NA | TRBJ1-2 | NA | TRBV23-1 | CASSQSGHTLNYGYTF | TGCGCCAGCAGTCAATCGGGCCATACTCTTAACTATGGCTACACCTTC
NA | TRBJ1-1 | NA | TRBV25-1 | CASSVNMNTEAFF | TGTGCCAGCAGTGTAAATATGAACACTGAAGCTTTCTTT
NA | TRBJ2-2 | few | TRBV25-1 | CASSETRQTHTGELFF | TGTGCCAGCAGTGAAACCAGACAGACCCACACCGGGGAGCTGTTTTTT
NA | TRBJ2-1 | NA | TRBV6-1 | CASIFPFRRNEQFF | TGTGCCAGCATATTCCCCTTTCGGAGAAATGAGCAGTTCTTC
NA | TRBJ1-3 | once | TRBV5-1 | CASSLVGQHSGNTIYF | TGCGCCAGCAGCTTGGTCGGACAGCACTCTGGAAACACCATATATTTT
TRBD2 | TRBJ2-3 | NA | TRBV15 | CATSSLLAGITDTQYF | TGTGCCACCAGCAGTCTACTAGCGGGGATCACAGATACGCAGTATTTT
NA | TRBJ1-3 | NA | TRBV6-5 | CASSYLGGNTIYF | TGTGCCAGCAGTTATCTCGGGGGAAACACCATATATTTT